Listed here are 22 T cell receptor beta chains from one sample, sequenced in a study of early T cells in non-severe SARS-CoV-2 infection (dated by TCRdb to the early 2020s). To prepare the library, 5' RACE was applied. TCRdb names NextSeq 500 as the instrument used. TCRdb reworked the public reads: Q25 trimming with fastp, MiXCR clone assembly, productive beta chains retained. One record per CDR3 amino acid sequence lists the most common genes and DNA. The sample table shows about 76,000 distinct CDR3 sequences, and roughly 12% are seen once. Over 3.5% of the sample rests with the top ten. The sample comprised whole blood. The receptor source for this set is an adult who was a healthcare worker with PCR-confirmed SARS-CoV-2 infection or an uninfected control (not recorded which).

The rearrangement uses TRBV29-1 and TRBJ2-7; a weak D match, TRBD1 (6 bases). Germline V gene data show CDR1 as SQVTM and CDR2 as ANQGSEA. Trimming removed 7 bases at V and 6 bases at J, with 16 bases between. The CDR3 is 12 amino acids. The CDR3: CSAREGRGEQYF. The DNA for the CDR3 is TGCAGCGCCAGAGAGGGCAGGGGCGAGCAGTACTTC.

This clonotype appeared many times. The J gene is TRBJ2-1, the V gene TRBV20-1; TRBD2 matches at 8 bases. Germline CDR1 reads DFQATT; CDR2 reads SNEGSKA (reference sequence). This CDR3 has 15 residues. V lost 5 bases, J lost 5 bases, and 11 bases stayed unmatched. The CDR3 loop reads CSALLTGTSNNEQFF. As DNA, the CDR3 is TGCAGTGCTCTTCTAACCGGGACTAGTAACAATGAGCAGTTCTTC.

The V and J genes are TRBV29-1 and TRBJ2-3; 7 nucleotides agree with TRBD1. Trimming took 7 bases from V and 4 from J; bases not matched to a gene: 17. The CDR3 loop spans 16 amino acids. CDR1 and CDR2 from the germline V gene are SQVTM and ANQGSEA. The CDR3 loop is CSATPTETGRPDTQYF. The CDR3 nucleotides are TGCAGCGCCACCCCGACGGAGACAGGGCGGCCAGATACGCAGTATTTT.

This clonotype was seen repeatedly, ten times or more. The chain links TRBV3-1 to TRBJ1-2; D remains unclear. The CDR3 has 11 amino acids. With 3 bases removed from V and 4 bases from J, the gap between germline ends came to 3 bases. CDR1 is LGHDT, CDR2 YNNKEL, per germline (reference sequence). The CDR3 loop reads CASSQSYGYTF. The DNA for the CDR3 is TGTGCCAGCAGCCAGAGCTATGGCTACACCTTC.

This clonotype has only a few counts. The chain's CDR3 is CASSPGTVIKDQPQHF. The CDR3 DNA follows: TGTGCCAGCAGCCCTGGGACAGTGATAAAGGATCAGCCCCAGCATTTT. This chain uses TRBV6-6 with TRBJ1-5; 7 bases fit TRBD1. The V segment lost 6 bases and the J segment 5 bases; nucleotides outside the gene matches: 13. This CDR3 is 16 amino acids long. CDR1 and CDR2 from the germline V gene are MNHNY and SVGAGI (reference sequence).

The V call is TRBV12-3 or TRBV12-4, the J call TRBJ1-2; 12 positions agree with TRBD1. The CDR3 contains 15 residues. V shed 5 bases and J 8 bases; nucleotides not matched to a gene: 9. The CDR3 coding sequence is TGTGCCAGCAGTCCGGGGGACAGGGGGCTTTCGGGCTACACCTTC. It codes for CASSPGDRGLSGYTF.

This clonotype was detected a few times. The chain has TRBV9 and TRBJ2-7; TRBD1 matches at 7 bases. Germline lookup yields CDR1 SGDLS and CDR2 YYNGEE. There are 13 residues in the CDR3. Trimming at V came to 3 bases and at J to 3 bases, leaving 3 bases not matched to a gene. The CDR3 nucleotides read TGTGCCAGCAGCGGCCGGGACAGCTACGAGCAGTACTTC. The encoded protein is CASSGRDSYEQYF.

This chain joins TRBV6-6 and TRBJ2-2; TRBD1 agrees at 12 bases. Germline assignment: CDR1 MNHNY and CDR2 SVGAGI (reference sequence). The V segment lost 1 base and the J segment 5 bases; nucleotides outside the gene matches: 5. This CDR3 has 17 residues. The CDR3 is CASSYFPGQGATGELFF. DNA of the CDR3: TGTGCCAGCAGTTACTTCCCGGGACAGGGGGCGACCGGGGAGCTGTTTTTT.

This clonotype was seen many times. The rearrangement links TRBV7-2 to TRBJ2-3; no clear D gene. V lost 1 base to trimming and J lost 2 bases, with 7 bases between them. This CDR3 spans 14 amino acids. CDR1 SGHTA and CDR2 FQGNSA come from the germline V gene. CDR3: CASSLVGFTDTQYF. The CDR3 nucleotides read TGTGCCAGCAGCTTAGTGGGCTTCACAGATACGCAGTATTTT.

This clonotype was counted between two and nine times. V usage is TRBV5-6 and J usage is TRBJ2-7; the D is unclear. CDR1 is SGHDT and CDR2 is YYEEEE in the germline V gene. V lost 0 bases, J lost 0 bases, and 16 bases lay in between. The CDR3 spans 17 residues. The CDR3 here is CASSLAPTRASSYEQYF. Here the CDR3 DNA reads TGTGCCAGCAGCTTGGCCCCGACAAGGGCGAGCTCCTACGAGCAGTACTTC.

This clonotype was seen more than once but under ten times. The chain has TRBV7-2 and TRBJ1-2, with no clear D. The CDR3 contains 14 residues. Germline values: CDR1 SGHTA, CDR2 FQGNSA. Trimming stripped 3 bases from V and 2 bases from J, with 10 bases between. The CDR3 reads CASSFDRQNYGYTF. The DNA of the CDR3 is TGTGCCAGCAGCTTCGACCGGCAGAACTATGGCTACACCTTC.

The CDR3 here is CASSRGVAYNTGELFF. In DNA form, the CDR3 reads TGTGCCAGCAGCCGGGGGGTGGCGTATAACACCGGGGAGCTGTTTTTT. The chain couples TRBV11-3 to TRBJ2-2; the match to TRBD2 covers 7 bases. The germline V gene has CDR1 SGHNT and CDR2 YENEEA. The junction had 8 bases not matched to a gene; V was cut back by 5 bases and J by 2 bases. This CDR3 has 16 residues.

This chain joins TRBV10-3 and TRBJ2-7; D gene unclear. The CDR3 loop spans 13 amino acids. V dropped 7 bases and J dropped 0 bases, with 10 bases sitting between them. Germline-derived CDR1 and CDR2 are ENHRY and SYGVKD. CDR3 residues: CAITASLSYEQYF. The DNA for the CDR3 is TGTGCCATCACGGCGAGTCTCTCCTACGAGCAGTACTTC.

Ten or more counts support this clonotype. In DNA form, the CDR3 reads TGTGCCAGCAGCGGTAGCGGGGTAATTCAGTACTTC. Protein sequence: CASSGSGVIQYF. V and J are TRBV6-5 and TRBJ2-4; 8 nucleotides align to TRBD2. Germline V gene data show CDR1 as MNHEY and CDR2 as SVGAGI. This CDR3 contains 12 residues. The V gene end was trimmed by 6 bases and the J gene end by 10 bases; junction bases not matched to a gene: 5.

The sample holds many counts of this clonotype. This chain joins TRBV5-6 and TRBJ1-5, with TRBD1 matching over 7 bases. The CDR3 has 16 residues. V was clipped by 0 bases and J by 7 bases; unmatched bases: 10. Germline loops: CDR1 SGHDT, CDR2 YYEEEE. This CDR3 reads CASSLAGHRGGQPQHF. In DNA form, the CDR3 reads TGTGCCAGCAGCTTGGCCGGGCACAGGGGAGGCCAGCCCCAGCATTTT.

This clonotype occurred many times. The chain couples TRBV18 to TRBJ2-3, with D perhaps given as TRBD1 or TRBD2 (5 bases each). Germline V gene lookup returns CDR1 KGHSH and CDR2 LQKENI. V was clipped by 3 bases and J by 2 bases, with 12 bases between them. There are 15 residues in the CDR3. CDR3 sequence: CASSPGEILTDTQYF. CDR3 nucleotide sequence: TGTGCCAGCTCACCGGGGGAGATCCTCACAGATACGCAGTATTTT.

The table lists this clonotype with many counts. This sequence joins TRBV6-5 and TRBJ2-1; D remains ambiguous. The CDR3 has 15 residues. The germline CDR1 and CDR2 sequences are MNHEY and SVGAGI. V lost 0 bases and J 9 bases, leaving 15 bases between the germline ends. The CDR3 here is CASSYSGPPDSEQFF. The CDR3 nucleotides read TGTGCCAGCAGTTACTCCGGGCCTCCCGATTCTGAGCAGTTCTTC.

The CDR3 DNA is TGTGCCAGCAGCCCGGGGCCAGATGAGCAGTTCTTC. It specifies CASSPGPDEQFF. The genes are TRBV11-3 and TRBJ2-1; the D gene could be TRBD1 or TRBD2 (5 bases each). This CDR3 has 12 amino acids. Germline V gives CDR1 SGHNT, CDR2 YENEEA. Trimming took off 5 bases at V and 8 bases at J, with 10 bases between the two ends.

CDR3 residues: CATSRPIRDTNTGELFF. DNA of the CDR3: TGTGCCACCAGCAGACCCATAAGGGACACCAACACCGGGGAGCTGTTTTTT. The chain joins TRBV15 to TRBJ2-2, with a weak D call TRBD1 (6 bases). The CDR3 extends over 17 amino acids. Germline V gene lookup returns CDR1 LNHNV and CDR2 YYDKDF (reference sequence). Trimming stripped 2 bases from V and 2 bases from J, with 15 bases between.

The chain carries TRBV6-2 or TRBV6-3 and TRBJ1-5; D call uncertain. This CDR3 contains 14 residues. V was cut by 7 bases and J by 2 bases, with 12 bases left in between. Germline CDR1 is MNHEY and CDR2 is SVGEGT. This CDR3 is CASNKAGGNQPQHF. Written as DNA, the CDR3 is TGTGCCAGCAACAAAGCCGGAGGCAATCAGCCCCAGCATTTT.

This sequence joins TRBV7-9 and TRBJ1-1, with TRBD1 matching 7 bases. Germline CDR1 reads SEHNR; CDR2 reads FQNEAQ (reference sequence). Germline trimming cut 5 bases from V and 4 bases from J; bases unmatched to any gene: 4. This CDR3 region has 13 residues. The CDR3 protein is CASSPTGSTEAFF. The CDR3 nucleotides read TGTGCCAGCAGCCCGACAGGGAGCACTGAAGCTTTCTTT.

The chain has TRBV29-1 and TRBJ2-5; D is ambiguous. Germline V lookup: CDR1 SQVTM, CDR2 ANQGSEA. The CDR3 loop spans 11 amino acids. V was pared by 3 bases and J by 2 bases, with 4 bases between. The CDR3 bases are TGCAGCGTTGACAGGCAAGAGACCCAGTACTTC. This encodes CSVDRQETQYF. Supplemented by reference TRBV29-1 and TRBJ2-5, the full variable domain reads SAVISQKPSRDICQRGTSLTIQCQVDSQVTMMFWYRQQPGQSLTLIATANQGSEATYESGFVIDKFPISRPNLTFSTLTVSNMSPEDSSIYLCSVDRQETQYFGPGTRLLVL.